The 15 T cell receptor beta chains presented below share a single source sample, sequenced in a study of OX40 agonist ivuxolimab in advanced cancers. Some clones are missing from TCRdb's copy, which holds only in-frame ones; the method was immunoSEQ multiplex PCR. The sample shows 100,000 to 110,000 clones, over 75% of them seen only once. Material: CD4+ or CD8+ T cells sorted from blood, obtained in a trial of the OX40 agonist ivuxolimab. The receptors were sampled from an adult with an advanced solid tumor such as melanoma, head and neck, liver or kidney cancer.

This clone was detected only once. V is TRBV2 and J is TRBJ2-3; maybe TRBD1 (5 bases). V lost 6 bases and J lost 1, with 11 bases in between. Germline V gene lookup returns CDR1 SNHLY and CDR2 FYNNEI. The CDR3 loop spans 14 amino acids. This chain's CDR3 is CASRPSRGTDTQYF. Written as DNA, the CDR3 is TGTGCCAGCAGGCCGAGCAGGGGCACAGATACGCAGTATTTT.

The gene calls are TRBV5-8 and TRBJ2-7; TRBD1 is a possible D gene (6 bases). Germline-derived CDR1 and CDR2 are SGHTS and YDEGEE. V was cut by 3 bases and J by 3 bases, with 10 bases left in between. CDR3 length equals 13 residues. The CDR3 protein is CASSSKQGYEQYF. The DNA for the CDR3 is TGTGCCAGCAGCTCGAAACAGGGCTACGAGCAGTACTTC.

This chain connects TRBV5-1 to TRBJ2-7, with D possibly being TRBD2 (5 bases). This CDR3 has 13 amino acids. Germline loops: CDR1 SGHRS, CDR2 YFSETQ. The V end was cut by 2 bases, the J end by 7 bases, with 13 bases between. CDR3 amino acids: CASSFERLGEQYF. CDR3 in DNA: TGCGCCAGCAGCTTTGAGCGGCTGGGGGAGCAGTACTTC.

This chain joins TRBV30 and TRBJ1-1; no definite D call. V lost 5 bases and J lost 2, with 12 bases in between. The CDR3 extends over 13 amino acids. Germline V lookup: CDR1 GTSNPN, CDR2 SVGIG (reference sequence). CDR3 coding DNA: TGTGCCTGGGCTTTGGGCCAAAACACTGAAGCTTTCTTT. It encodes CAWALGQNTEAFF.

The rearrangement uses TRBV7-6 and TRBJ2-1; no reliable D call. The V end lost 2 bases, the J end lost 4 bases, and 12 bases lay between the germline ends. This CDR3 is 15 amino acids long. Per the germline V gene, CDR1 is SGHVS and CDR2 is FNYEAQ. The CDR3 DNA reads as TGTGCCAGCAGCTTAAGCGATCAGTCTTACAATGAGCAGTTCTTC. Protein sequence: CASSLSDQSYNEQFF. Based on the CDR3 plus reference TRBV7-6 and TRBJ2-1, the full variable domain is GAGVSQSPRYKVTKRGQDVALRCDPISGHVSLYWYRQALGQGPEFLTYFNYEAQQDKSGLPNDRFSAERPEGSISTLTIQRTEQRDSAMYRCASSLSDQSYNEQFFGPGTRLTVL.

The V and J genes are TRBV9 and TRBJ2-1, with a tentative D call TRBD2 (6 bases). The CDR3 runs to 12 residues. Trimming shortened V by 5 bases and J by 6 bases, and 9 bases separated the two germline ends. CDR1 and CDR2 from the germline V gene are SGDLS and YYNGEE. DNA for the CDR3: TGTGCCAGCAGGCGGGATGGCAATGAGCAGTTCTTC. The encoded protein is CASRRDGNEQFF.

A word on this clone: The sample has other DNA sequences that encode this CDR3 too. This sequence joins TRBV7-6 and TRBJ1-1; no definite D call. The CDR3 totals 13 residues. Trimming took off 4 bases at V and 4 bases at J, with 10 bases between the two ends. CDR1 and CDR2 (germline): SGHVS, FNYEAQ. The CDR3 DNA sequence: TGTGCCAGCAGCTCAAGAGGAGGCACTGAAGCTTTCTTT. This gives the protein CASSSRGGTEAFF.

V and J are TRBV30 and TRBJ1-1, with a possible D match to TRBD1 (5 bases). In germline, CDR1 is GTSNPN, CDR2 SVGIG (reference sequence). The CDR3 spans 15 residues. Trimming stripped 5 bases from V and 0 bases from J, with 16 bases between. The CDR3 nucleotides are TGTGCCTGGGAATCCAGGGTTTCCATGAACACTGAAGCTTTCTTT. It codes for CAWESRVSMNTEAFF.

The chain is built from TRBV5-1 and TRBJ2-7; 10 bases map to TRBD1. J lost 5 bases, V lost 2 bases, and 13 bases had no gene match. Germline V gives CDR1 SGHRS, CDR2 YFSETQ. There are 17 residues in the CDR3. DNA of the CDR3: TGCGCCAGCAGCTTCTTTTCTCCGGGACAGGGGCCCGACGAGCAGTACTTC. Residues: CASSFFSPGQGPDEQYF.

The chain combines TRBV7-9 with TRBJ2-5; weak D call: TRBD1 (7 bases). The CDR3 extends over 14 amino acids. Germline assignment: CDR1 SEHNR and CDR2 FQNEAQ (reference sequence). V was shortened by 1 base and J by 5 bases, with 11 bases between the two germline ends. CDR3: CASSLGAGGETQYF. The CDR3 DNA follows: TGTGCCAGCAGCTTAGGGGCAGGGGGGGAGACCCAGTACTTC.

With respect to this clone: Other DNA sequences of this sample code for an identical CDR3. This chain's CDR3 is CASSLGYEQYF. CDR3 coding DNA: TGTGCCAGCAGCTTGGGCTACGAGCAGTACTTC. The J gene is TRBJ2-7, the V gene TRBV5-8; D is ambiguous. CDR3 length equals 11 residues. V lost 0 bases to trimming and J lost 3 bases, with 1 base between them. The V gene's germline CDR1 is SGHTS and CDR2 YDEGEE.

This chain links TRBV6-5 with TRBJ1-5; D gene uncertain. The CDR3 has 13 amino acids. CDR1 and CDR2 (germline): MNHEY, SVGAGI. V was trimmed by 0 bases and J by 6 bases, leaving 6 bases between them. CDR3 residues: CASSYSFSQPQHF. The CDR3 DNA is TGTGCCAGCAGTTACTCGTTCAGTCAGCCCCAGCATTTT.

This chain connects TRBV2 to TRBJ1-1; the match to TRBD1 covers 11 bases. Per the germline V gene, CDR1 is SNHLY and CDR2 is FYNNEI. V gave up 6 bases and J gave up 7 bases; unmatched junction bases: 10. The CDR3 length is 15 residues. Here the CDR3 DNA reads TGTGCCAGCAGCTACACCCCGGGACAGGGGGGTGAAGCTTTCTTT. Its protein is CASSYTPGQGGEAFF. The entire variable domain, with the rest obtained from reference TRBV2 and TRBJ1-1, is as follows: EPEVTQTPSHQVTQMGQEVILRCVPISNHLYFYWYRQILGQKVEFLVSFYNNEISEKSEIFDDQFSVERPDGSNFTLKIRSTKLEDSAMYFCASSYTPGQGGEAFFGQGTRLTVV.

This chain connects TRBV7-2 to TRBJ1-4; D remains ambiguous. CDR1 SGHTA and CDR2 FQGNSA come from the germline V gene. CDR3 size: 15 residues. V lost 6 bases, J lost 3 bases, and 14 bases lay in between. The CDR3: CASSRQRAANEKLFF. CDR3 sequence (DNA): TGTGCCAGCAGTCGGCAAAGGGCTGCTAATGAAAAACTGTTTTTT.

The chain employs TRBV2 and TRBJ1-6; a possible D gene is TRBD1 (5 bases). The CDR3 runs 15 residues. Germline CDR1 reads SNHLY; CDR2 reads FYNNEI. The V and J ends lost 2 bases and 9 bases respectively, with 14 bases between them. CDR3 nucleotide sequence: TGTGCCAGCAGTGAAAGTAGAGGGGAGGCTTCACCCCTCCACTTT. Amino acid sequence: CASSESRGEASPLHF.